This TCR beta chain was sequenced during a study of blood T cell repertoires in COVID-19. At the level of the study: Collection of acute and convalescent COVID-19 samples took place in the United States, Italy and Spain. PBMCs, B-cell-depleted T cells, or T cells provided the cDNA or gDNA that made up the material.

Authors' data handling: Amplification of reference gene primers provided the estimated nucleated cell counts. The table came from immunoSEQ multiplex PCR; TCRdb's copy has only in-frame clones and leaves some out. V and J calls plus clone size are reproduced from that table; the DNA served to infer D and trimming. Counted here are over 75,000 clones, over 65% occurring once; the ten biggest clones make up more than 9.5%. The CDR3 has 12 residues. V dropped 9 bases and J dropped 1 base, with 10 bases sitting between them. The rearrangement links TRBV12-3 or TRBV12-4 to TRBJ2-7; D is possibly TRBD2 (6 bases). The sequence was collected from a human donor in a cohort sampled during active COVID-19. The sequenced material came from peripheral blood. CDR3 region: CASSEGSYEQYF. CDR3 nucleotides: TGTGCCAGTTCGGAGGGGTCCTACGAGCAGTACTTC.